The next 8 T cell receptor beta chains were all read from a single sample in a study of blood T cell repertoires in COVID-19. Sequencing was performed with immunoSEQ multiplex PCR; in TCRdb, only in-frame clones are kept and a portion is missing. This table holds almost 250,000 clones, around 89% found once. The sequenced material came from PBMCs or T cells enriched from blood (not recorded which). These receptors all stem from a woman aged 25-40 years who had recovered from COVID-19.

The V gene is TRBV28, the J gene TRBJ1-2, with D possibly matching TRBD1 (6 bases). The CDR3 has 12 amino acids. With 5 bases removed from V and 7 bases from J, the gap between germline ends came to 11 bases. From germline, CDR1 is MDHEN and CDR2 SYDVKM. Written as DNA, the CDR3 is TGTGCCAGCAGTGGACAGCGCGGTGGCTACACCTTC. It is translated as CASSGQRGGYTF.

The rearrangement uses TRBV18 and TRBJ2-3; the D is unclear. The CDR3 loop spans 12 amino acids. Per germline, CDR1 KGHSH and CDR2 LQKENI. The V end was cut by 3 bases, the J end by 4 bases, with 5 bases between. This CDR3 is CASSPRADTQYF. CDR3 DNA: TGTGCCAGCTCACCTAGAGCAGATACGCAGTATTTT.

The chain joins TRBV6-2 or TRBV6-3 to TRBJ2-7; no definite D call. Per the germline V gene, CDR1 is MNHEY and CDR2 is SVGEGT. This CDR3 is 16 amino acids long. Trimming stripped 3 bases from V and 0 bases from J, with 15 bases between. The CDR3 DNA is TGTGCCAGCAGTTATACCGGGTTCTCCGGCTCCTACGAGCAGTACTTC. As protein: CASSYTGFSGSYEQYF.

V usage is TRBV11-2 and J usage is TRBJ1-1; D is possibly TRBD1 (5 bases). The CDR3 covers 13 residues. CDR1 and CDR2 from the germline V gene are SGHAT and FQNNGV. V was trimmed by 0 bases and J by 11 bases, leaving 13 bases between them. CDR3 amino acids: CASSLDWRGEAFF. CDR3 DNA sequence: TGTGCCAGCAGCTTAGATTGGAGGGGAGAGGCTTTCTTT.

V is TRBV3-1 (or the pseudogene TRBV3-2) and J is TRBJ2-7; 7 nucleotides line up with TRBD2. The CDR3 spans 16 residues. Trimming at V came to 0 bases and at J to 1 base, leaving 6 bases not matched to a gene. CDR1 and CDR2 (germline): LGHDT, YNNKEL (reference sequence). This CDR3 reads CASSQDLARGSYEQYF. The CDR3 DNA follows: TGTGCCAGCAGCCAAGATCTAGCGCGGGGGTCCTACGAGCAGTACTTC.

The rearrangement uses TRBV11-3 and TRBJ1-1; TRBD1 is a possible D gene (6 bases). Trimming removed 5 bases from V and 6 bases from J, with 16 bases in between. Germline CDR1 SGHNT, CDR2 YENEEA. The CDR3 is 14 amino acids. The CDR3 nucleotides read TGTGCCAGCAGCCGAGGACAGCCGACGCCTGAAGCTTTCTTT. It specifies CASSRGQPTPEAFF.

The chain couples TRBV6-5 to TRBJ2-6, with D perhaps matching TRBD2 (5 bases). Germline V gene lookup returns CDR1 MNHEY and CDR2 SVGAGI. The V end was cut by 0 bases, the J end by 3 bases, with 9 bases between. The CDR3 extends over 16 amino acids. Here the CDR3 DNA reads TGTGCCAGCAGTTACTCATTAGGGAGTGGGGCCAACGTCCTGACTTTC. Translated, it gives CASSYSLGSGANVLTF.

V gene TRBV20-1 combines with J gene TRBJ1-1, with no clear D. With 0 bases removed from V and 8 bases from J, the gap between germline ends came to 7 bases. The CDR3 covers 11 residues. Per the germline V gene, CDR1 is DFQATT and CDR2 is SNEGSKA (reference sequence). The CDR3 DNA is TGCAGTGCTAGAGACCCGGGGGAAGCTTTCTTT. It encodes CSARDPGEAFF.